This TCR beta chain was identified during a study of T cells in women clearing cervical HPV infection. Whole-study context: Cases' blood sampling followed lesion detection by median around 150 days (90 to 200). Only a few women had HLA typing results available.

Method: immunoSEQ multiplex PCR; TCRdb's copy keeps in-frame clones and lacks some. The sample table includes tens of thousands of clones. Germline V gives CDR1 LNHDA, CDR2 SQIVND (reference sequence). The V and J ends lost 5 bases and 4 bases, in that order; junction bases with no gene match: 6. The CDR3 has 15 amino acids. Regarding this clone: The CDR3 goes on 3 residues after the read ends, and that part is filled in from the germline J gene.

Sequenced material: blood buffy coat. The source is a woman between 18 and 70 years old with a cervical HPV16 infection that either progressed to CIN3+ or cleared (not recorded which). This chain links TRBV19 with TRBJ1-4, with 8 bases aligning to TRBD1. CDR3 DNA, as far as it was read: TGTGCCAGTAGTGCCGGGACAGGCTATAATGAAAAA. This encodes CASSAGTGYNEK. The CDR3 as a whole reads CASSAGTGYNEKLFF. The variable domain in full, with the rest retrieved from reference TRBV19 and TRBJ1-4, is DGGITQSPKYLFRKEGQNVTLSCEQNLNHDAMYWYRQDPGQGLRLIYYSQIVNDFQKGDIAEGYSVSREKKESFPLTVTSAQKNPTAFYLCASSAGTGYNEKLFFGSGTQLSVL.